Presented here are 15 T cell receptor beta chains from one specimen sequenced in a study of STAT3 mutations in large granular lymphocyte leukemia. The protocol was immunoSEQ multiplex PCR, while the TCRdb copy is restricted to in-frame clones and leaves out a portion. Of 7,000 to 9,000 clones in the sample, roughly 70% were seen once. No antigen has been identified for these receptors. Study-wide results and limits: In T-cell large granular lymphocyte leukemia, about half of patients showed multiple immunodominant subclonotypes.

Sequencing was carried out using peripheral blood mononuclear cells. These receptors were obtained from a woman in her thirties or forties with T-cell large granular lymphocyte leukemia. Some clones in this sample may be carry-over from other donors' samples.

The chain joins TRBV4-3 to TRBJ1-2; D is undetermined. The V end was cut by 1 base, the J end by 0 bases, with 9 bases between. The CDR3 is made up of 15 amino acids. Germline CDR1 and CDR2: LGHNA and YSLEER. The CDR3 DNA follows: TGCGCCAGCAGCCAAGGACACGGAGCTAACTATGGCTACACCTTC. Its protein product is CASSQGHGANYGYTF.

This clone turned up a few times. This rearrangement joins TRBV10-2 to TRBJ1-1; a weak D match, TRBD1 (5 bases). Trimming removed 7 bases at V and 7 bases at J, with 10 bases between. The CDR3 is 11 residues long. Germline assignment: CDR1 WSHSY and CDR2 SAAADI. CDR3 in amino acids: CASTDGGEAFF. The CDR3 DNA reads TGCGCCAGCACTGACGGGGGTGAAGCTTTCTTT.

This clone was detected a few times. The gene calls are TRBV30 and TRBJ1-2; a possible D gene is TRBD1 (5 bases). Germline loops: CDR1 GTSNPN, CDR2 SVGIG (reference sequence). CDR3 size: 13 residues. V gave up 2 bases and J gave up 8 bases, with 15 bases separating them. The CDR3 reads CAWSSGTDGGYTF. The CDR3 DNA reads TGTGCCTGGAGTTCGGGGACCGATGGGGGCTACACCTTC.

V gene TRBV18 combines with J gene TRBJ1-2, with unresolved D. V gave up 6 bases and J gave up 6 bases, with 20 bases separating them. The CDR3 is 15 residues long. The V gene's germline CDR1 is KGHSH and CDR2 LQKENI. CDR3 region: CASSLNMVGVDGYTF. CDR3 sequence (DNA): TGTGCCAGCTCGCTCAACATGGTCGGGGTTGATGGCTACACCTTC.

This clone was detected a few times. The V call is TRBV6-1, the J call TRBJ1-1; D gene ambiguous. Germline V gene lookup returns CDR1 MNHNS and CDR2 SASEGT. Trimming cost V 5 bases and J 4 bases, with 11 bases left between them. The length of the CDR3 is 13 residues. The CDR3 DNA follows: TGTGCCAGCAGTACTACAGAGACCACTGAAGCTTTCTTT. It codes for CASSTTETTEAFF.

V is TRBV27 and J is TRBJ2-7; D gene ambiguous. Deletions cut 3 bases from V and 5 bases from J, with 11 bases between. The CDR3 has 13 residues. In germline, CDR1 is MNHEY, CDR2 SMNVEV (reference sequence). The DNA for the CDR3 is TGTGCCAGCAGTTTTGAGCATCAGCACGAGCAGTACTTC. This sequence encodes CASSFEHQHEQYF.

The chain is built from TRBV5-1 and TRBJ2-7, with 7 bases matching TRBD1. In germline, CDR1 is SGHRS, CDR2 YFSETQ. The CDR3 runs 13 residues. Trimming at V came to 3 bases and at J to 4 bases, leaving 4 bases not matched to a gene. For the CDR3, the DNA is TGCGCCAGCAGCTCCACAGGGGTGTACGAGCAGTACTTC. This gives the protein CASSSTGVYEQYF.

This clone was observed a single time. The rearrangement uses TRBV18 and TRBJ1-5; 7 nucleotides line up with TRBD1. The junction had 5 bases not matched to a gene; V was cut back by 5 bases and J by 1 base. The CDR3 extends over 15 amino acids. In germline, CDR1 is KGHSH, CDR2 LQKENI. In nucleotides, the CDR3 is TGTGCCAGCTCATGGACAGGATCAAGCAATCAGCCCCAGCATTTT. Translating gives CASSWTGSSNQPQHF.

The chain employs TRBV29-1 and TRBJ1-6, with 7 bases that match TRBD1. Unmatched junction bases numbered 7, after V lost 4 bases and J lost 7 bases. This CDR3 has 14 amino acids. CDR1 and CDR2 (germline): SQVTM, ANQGSEA. CDR3 residues: CSVASGQENSPLHF. CDR3 sequence (DNA): TGCAGCGTTGCCAGTGGACAGGAAAATTCACCCCTCCACTTT.

The chain couples TRBV30 to TRBJ2-7; 8 nucleotides align to TRBD1. The CDR3 is 13 residues long. The V and J ends lost 4 bases and 1 base, in that order; junction bases with no gene match: 3. Germline V gene sequence: CDR1 GTSNPN, CDR2 SVGIG (reference sequence). The CDR3 sequence is CAWTGTGSYEQYF. The CDR3 DNA reads TGTGCCTGGACCGGGACAGGTTCCTACGAGCAGTACTTC.

This clone was counted between two and nine times. This sequence joins TRBV4-3 and TRBJ1-2, with D tentatively TRBD1 (5 bases). V dropped 0 bases and J dropped 3 bases, with 14 bases sitting between them. CDR3 length: 16 residues. Germline CDR1 and CDR2: LGHNA and YSLEER. This chain's CDR3 is CASSQEAGTGYYGYTF. The CDR3 nucleotides are TGCGCCAGCAGCCAAGAGGCTGGGACTGGGTACTATGGCTACACCTTC.

The J gene is TRBJ2-1, the V gene TRBV29-1; tentative D call: TRBD1 (5 bases). V lost 8 bases, J lost 6 bases, and 14 bases lay in between. The CDR3 contains 12 residues. Germline CDR1 reads SQVTM; CDR2 reads ANQGSEA. This CDR3 reads CSSHPQGNEQFF. The CDR3 region has the DNA TGCAGCTCACATCCCCAGGGCAATGAGCAGTTCTTC.

V is TRBV5-1 and J is TRBJ1-2, with TRBD1 matching over 8 bases. The CDR3 length is 17 residues. The ends lost 1 base at V and 4 bases at J; junction bases unmatched: 12. The germline CDR1 and CDR2 sequences are SGHRS and YFSETQ. The CDR3 DNA reads as TGCGCCAGCAGCTTGAACCCGGGACAGGCTATCGCCTATGGCTACACCTTC. Translation gives CASSLNPGQAIAYGYTF. Filled out from reference TRBV5-1 and TRBJ1-2, the complete variable domain reads KAGVTQTPRYLIKTRGQQVTLSCSPISGHRSVSWYQQTPGQGLQFLFEYFSETQRNKGNFPGRFSGRQFSNSRSEMNVSTLELGDSALYLCASSLNPGQAIAYGYTFGSGTRLTVV.

The gene calls are TRBV18 and TRBJ1-1; the D is unclear. Germline V gene data show CDR1 as KGHSH and CDR2 as LQKENI. V was trimmed by 2 bases and J by 4 bases, leaving 11 bases between them. The CDR3 covers 14 residues. This chain's CDR3 is CASSPSLSGTEAFF. The DNA of the CDR3 is TGTGCCAGCTCACCAAGTTTAAGTGGCACTGAAGCTTTCTTT.

The chain has TRBV5-4 and TRBJ2-7; the D gene could be TRBD1 or TRBD2 (5 bases each). Trimming pared 0 bases from V and 3 bases from J, leaving 7 bases between. CDR1 SGHNT and CDR2 YYREEE come from the germline V gene (reference sequence). CDR3 length equals 13 residues. The CDR3 spells CASSLGGDYEQYF. The CDR3 nucleotides read TGTGCCAGCAGCTTGGGAGGGGACTACGAGCAGTACTTC.